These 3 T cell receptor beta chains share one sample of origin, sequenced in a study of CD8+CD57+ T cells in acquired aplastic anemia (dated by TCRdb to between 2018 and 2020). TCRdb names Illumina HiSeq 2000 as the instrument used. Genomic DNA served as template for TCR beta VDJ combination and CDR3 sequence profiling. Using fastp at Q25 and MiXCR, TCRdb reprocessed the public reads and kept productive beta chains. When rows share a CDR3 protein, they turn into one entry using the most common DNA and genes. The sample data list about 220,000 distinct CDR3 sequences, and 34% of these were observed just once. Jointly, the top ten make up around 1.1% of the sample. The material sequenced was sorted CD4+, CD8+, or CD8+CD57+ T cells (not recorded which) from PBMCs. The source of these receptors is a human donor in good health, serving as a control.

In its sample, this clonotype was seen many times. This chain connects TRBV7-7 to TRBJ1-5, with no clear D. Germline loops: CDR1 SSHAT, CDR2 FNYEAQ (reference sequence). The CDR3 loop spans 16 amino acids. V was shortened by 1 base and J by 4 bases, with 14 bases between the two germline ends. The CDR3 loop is CASSLGASLLNQPQHF. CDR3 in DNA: TGTGCCAGCAGCTTAGGGGCTTCGCTACTGAATCAGCCCCAGCATTTT.

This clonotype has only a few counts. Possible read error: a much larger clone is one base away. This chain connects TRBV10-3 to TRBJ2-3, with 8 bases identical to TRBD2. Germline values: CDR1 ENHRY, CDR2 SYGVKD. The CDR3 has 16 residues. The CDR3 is CATSEIAGLSTDTQYF. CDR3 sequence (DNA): TGTGCCACCAGTGAAATAGCGGGGTTGAGCACAGATACGCAGTATTTT.

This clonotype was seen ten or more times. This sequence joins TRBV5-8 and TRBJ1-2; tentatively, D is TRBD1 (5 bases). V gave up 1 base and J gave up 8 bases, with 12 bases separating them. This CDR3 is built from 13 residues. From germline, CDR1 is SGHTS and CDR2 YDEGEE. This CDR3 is CASSLLGEEGYTF. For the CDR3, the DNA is TGTGCCAGCAGCTTGCTAGGGGAAGAGGGCTACACCTTC.